Each of the 28 T cell receptor beta chains below was sequenced from the same sample in a study of blood T cell repertoires in COVID-19. Assay: immunoSEQ multiplex PCR; the TCRdb copy retains only in-frame clones and omits some. Of 200,000 to 250,000 clones in the sample, about 85% are singletons; the top ten hold around 0.97%. The sequencing input was peripheral blood. The origin of the receptors is a man aged 40-55 years with acute or convalescent COVID-19.

Written as DNA, the CDR3 is TGCGCCAGCAGTGAGTCCGAAACATCCGAGCAGTACTTC. Its protein product is CASSESETSEQYF. The genes are TRBV10-1 and TRBJ2-7; no definite D call. CDR3 length: 13 amino acids. The V end lost 0 bases, the J end lost 6 bases, and 9 bases lay between the germline ends. Germline CDR1 is WNHNN and CDR2 is SYGVQD (reference sequence).

The V gene is TRBV12-1, the J gene TRBJ2-1; TRBD2 reflects the table's D call only, with no check against the DNA. TRBV12-1 is noted as a pseudogene. The CDR3 runs 16 residues. Written as DNA, the CDR3 is TGTGCCAGCAGCCCCCGGAGGACTAGCGACCTAAGAGAGCAGTTCTTC. The encoded protein is CASSPRRTSDLREQFF.

V gene TRBV29-1 combines with J gene TRBJ2-3; D perhaps matches TRBD1 (5 bases). The germline V gene encodes CDR1 SQVTM and CDR2 ANQGSEA. This CDR3 has 13 amino acids. The V gene lost 7 bases and the J gene lost 5 bases, with 16 bases spanning the gap. CDR3 protein: CSATEDTGDTQYF. In DNA form, the CDR3 reads TGCAGCGCCACCGAGGACACTGGAGATACGCAGTATTTT.

The V and J genes are TRBV19 and TRBJ2-7, with 10 nucleotides matching TRBD2. The germline gives CDR1 LNHDA, CDR2 SQIVND (reference sequence). V lost 5 bases and J lost 2; bases outside the gene matches: 3. CDR3 length: 14 residues. CDR3 coding DNA: TGTGCCAGTAGTTCGCTAGCGGGGGCCTACGAGCAGTACTTC. Protein sequence: CASSSLAGAYEQYF.

The chain has TRBV10-3 and TRBJ1-2, with 9 positions matching TRBD1. Germline values: CDR1 ENHRY, CDR2 SYGVKD. The CDR3 consists of 13 residues. The V gene end was trimmed by 7 bases and the J gene end by 5 bases; junction bases not matched to a gene: 5. This CDR3 is CAINGGTGYGYTF. The CDR3, as DNA: TGTGCCATCAATGGAGGGACAGGGTATGGCTACACCTTC.

This clone came up many times. V usage is TRBV3-1 (or the pseudogene TRBV3-2) and J usage is TRBJ2-2; maybe TRBD2 (5 bases). CDR1 and CDR2 from the germline V gene are LGHDT and YNNKEL (reference sequence). This CDR3 spans 14 amino acids. The V gene lost 1 base and the J gene lost 5 bases, with 8 bases spanning the gap. The CDR3 loop is CASSQARGTGELFF. The CDR3 region has the DNA TGTGCCAGCAGCCAAGCGCGCGGGACCGGGGAGCTGTTTTTT.

This clone was detected once. J is TRBJ2-1 and V is TRBV7-9; TRBD1 matches at 9 bases. Germline-derived CDR1 and CDR2 are SEHNR and FQNEAQ (reference sequence). Germline trimming cut 4 bases from V and 7 bases from J; bases unmatched to any gene: 8. This CDR3 region has 15 residues. The CDR3 is CASSSGQGRGNEQFF. Here the CDR3 DNA reads TGTGCCAGCAGCTCCGGACAGGGGCGAGGTAATGAGCAGTTCTTC.

This clone was seen a single time. The CDR3 region is CASSAASGSSYNEQFF. The CDR3 DNA sequence: TGTGCCAGCAGTGCCGCCAGCGGCAGCTCCTACAATGAGCAGTTCTTC. This chain connects TRBV2 to TRBJ2-1; weak D call: TRBD2 (5 bases). Trimming pared 4 bases from V and 0 bases from J, leaving 13 bases between. There are 16 residues in the CDR3. The germline CDR1 and CDR2 sequences are SNHLY and FYNNEI.

This sequence joins TRBV6-5 and TRBJ1-5, with D perhaps TRBD1 (6 bases). CDR1 is MNHEY and CDR2 is SVGAGI in the germline V gene. The CDR3 spans 14 residues. Trimming took 11 bases from V and 6 from J, leaving 20 bases between them. The CDR3 protein is CACNYREEAQPQHF. In DNA form, the CDR3 reads TGTGCCTGCAATTACAGGGAGGAGGCTCAGCCCCAGCATTTT.

The chain is built from TRBV7-3 and TRBJ2-2; TRBD2 is a possible D gene (6 bases). The CDR3 covers 15 residues. The germline V gene encodes CDR1 SGHTA and CDR2 FQGTGA. V dropped 4 bases and J dropped 2 bases, with 11 bases sitting between them. For the CDR3, the DNA is TGTGCCAGCAGCTCCCTGGGGGGAAACACCGGGGAGCTGTTTTTT. Translated, it gives CASSSLGGNTGELFF.

The chain couples TRBV24-1 to TRBJ1-2; 10 bases are shared with TRBD1. CDR1 and CDR2 (germline): KGHDR, SFDVKD. The CDR3 runs to 16 residues. Trimming at V came to 9 bases and at J to 0 bases, leaving 9 bases not matched to a gene. CDR3 in DNA: TGTGCCACCTGGCGACAGGGGGCGAGAGCTAACTATGGCTACACCTTC. Its translation: CATWRQGARANYGYTF.

V gene TRBV3-1 (or the pseudogene TRBV3-2) combines with J gene TRBJ2-3, with D possibly matching TRBD2 (6 bases). V lost 2 bases, J lost 1 base, and 10 bases lay in between. The CDR3 is 15 residues long. Per the germline V gene, CDR1 is LGHDT and CDR2 is YNNKEL (reference sequence). This CDR3 is CASSQFGGGTDTQYF. DNA of the CDR3: TGTGCCAGCAGCCAATTCGGGGGAGGCACAGATACGCAGTATTTT.

The chain carries TRBV5-1 and TRBJ2-7, with D maybe TRBD2 (5 bases). This CDR3 comprises 13 residues. Deletions cut 2 bases from V and 4 bases from J, with 10 bases between. Germline V gives CDR1 SGHRS, CDR2 YFSETQ. DNA of the CDR3: TGCGCCAGCAGCTTTGGAGGTGGTTACGAGCAGTACTTC. This encodes CASSFGGGYEQYF.

The chain links TRBV6-5 to TRBJ1-1; D is perhaps TRBD1 (6 bases). The CDR3 contains 13 residues. CDR1 MNHEY and CDR2 SVGAGI come from the germline V gene. Trimming removed 6 bases from V and 2 bases from J, with 10 bases in between. CDR3 protein: CASSGGRNTEAFF. The DNA for the CDR3 is TGTGCCAGCAGCGGGGGGCGTAACACTGAAGCTTTCTTT.

This rearrangement joins TRBV18 to TRBJ1-1; no firm D call. Germline-derived CDR1 and CDR2 are KGHSH and LQKENI. The CDR3 sequence is 13 residues long. Trimming removed 6 bases at V and 3 bases at J, with 11 bases between. CDR3 sequence: CASSPDIYTEAFF. CDR3 nucleotide sequence: TGTGCCAGCTCCCCCGACATCTACACTGAAGCTTTCTTT.

The chain carries TRBV30 and TRBJ1-2; 11 bases fit TRBD1. V dropped 4 bases and J dropped 8; count of bases not matched to a gene: 6. The CDR3 is made up of 13 amino acids. Germline CDR1 is GTSNPN and CDR2 is SVGIG (reference sequence). The CDR3: CAWISDRGRGYTF. The CDR3 DNA reads TGTGCCTGGATCTCGGACAGGGGGCGAGGCTACACCTTC.

The chain carries TRBV24-1 and TRBJ2-1; 8 bases match TRBD2. The CDR3 covers 16 residues. The V gene end was trimmed by 4 bases and the J gene end by 0 bases; junction bases not matched to a gene: 4. The germline V gene has CDR1 KGHDR and CDR2 SFDVKD. CDR3 residues: CATSEAGASSYNEQFF. Here the CDR3 DNA reads TGTGCCACCAGTGAAGCGGGGGCAAGCTCCTACAATGAGCAGTTCTTC.

The genes are TRBV18 and TRBJ1-2; 9 bases line up with TRBD1. This CDR3 contains 17 residues. Per germline, CDR1 KGHSH and CDR2 LQKENI. Unmatched junction bases numbered 15, after V lost 2 bases and J lost 8 bases. The CDR3 protein is CASSPKGRLQGARGYTF. In DNA, the CDR3 is TGTGCCAGCTCACCAAAGGGGCGTTTACAGGGGGCGCGCGGCTACACCTTC.

The chain joins TRBV6-2 or TRBV6-3 to TRBJ1-1; 7 nucleotides line up with TRBD1. The CDR3 length is 14 residues. J gave up 5 bases and V 6 bases, and 9 bases lay outside the gene matches. The germline CDR1 and CDR2 sequences are MNHEY and SVGEGT. This chain's CDR3 is CASSEGGVWTEAFF. CDR3 DNA: TGTGCCAGCAGCGAAGGGGGCGTATGGACTGAAGCTTTCTTT.

The chain carries TRBV7-6 and TRBJ1-1; D is undetermined. V was trimmed by 1 base and J by 5 bases, leaving 11 bases between them. CDR1 is SGHVS and CDR2 is FNYEAQ in the germline V gene. The CDR3 has 14 residues. The CDR3 DNA reads as TGTGCCAGCAGCTTAGGCCCGGGAACTACTGAAGCTTTCTTT. Translating gives CASSLGPGTTEAFF.

The rearrangement links TRBV19 to TRBJ1-1; a weak D match, TRBD1 (5 bases). Between the trimmed V and J ends, which lost 10 bases and 8 bases, there was a span of 14 bases. Germline V gene sequence: CDR1 LNHDA, CDR2 SQIVND (reference sequence). CDR3 length equals 11 residues. CDR3 coding DNA: TGTGCCACCCAAGACAGACTGGAAGCTTTCTTT. Translating it yields CATQDRLEAFF.

This rearrangement joins TRBV2 to TRBJ1-2; TRBD1 matches 11 bases. The CDR3 consists of 14 residues. V lost 5 bases and J lost 3; bases outside the gene matches: 2. Germline CDR1 is SNHLY and CDR2 is FYNNEI. The CDR3 loop is CASSQGQGDYGYTF. DNA of the CDR3: TGTGCCAGCAGTCAGGGACAGGGGGACTATGGCTACACCTTC.

J is TRBJ2-1 and V is TRBV10-3; 7 bases map to TRBD2. J gave up 6 bases and V 7 bases, and 9 bases lay outside the gene matches. Germline CDR1 ENHRY, CDR2 SYGVKD. The CDR3 extends over 14 amino acids. This CDR3 reads CAITPGAGFNEQFF. In nucleotides, the CDR3 is TGTGCCATCACCCCTGGAGCGGGGTTCAATGAGCAGTTCTTC.

This rearrangement joins TRBV5-1 to TRBJ2-2; 7 bases align to TRBD1. The trim removed 4 bases at V and 3 bases at J, leaving 12 bases unmatched. Germline V CDR1 and CDR2: SGHRS, YFSETQ. The CDR3 spans 17 residues. Here the CDR3 DNA reads TGCGCCAGCAGCACCACCCCAACAGGGGTGGACACCGGGGAGCTGTTTTTT. Translated, it gives CASSTTPTGVDTGELFF.

V and J are TRBV27 and TRBJ1-1, with 8 bases identical to TRBD1. The CDR3 length is 13 residues. V trimming: 4 bases; J trimming: 8 bases; junction bases outside the gene matches: 6. Looked up from germline, CDR1 is MNHEY and CDR2 is SMNVEV (reference sequence). The CDR3 spells CASSSFRGQEAFF. The CDR3 DNA is TGTGCCAGCAGTTCCTTCAGGGGGCAGGAAGCTTTCTTT.

J is TRBJ1-5 and V is TRBV10-3; D uncertain. The CDR3 covers 16 residues. Germline V lookup: CDR1 ENHRY, CDR2 SYGVKD. Trimming took off 3 bases at V and 1 base at J, with 13 bases between the two ends. The CDR3 protein is CAISDLGVSSNQPQHF. The CDR3 nucleotides read TGTGCCATCAGTGACCTAGGAGTTTCGAGCAATCAGCCCCAGCATTTT.

The gene calls are TRBV20-1 and TRBJ1-1; weak D call: TRBD1 (6 bases). The CDR3 is made up of 11 amino acids. The V and J ends lost 6 bases and 3 bases respectively, with 8 bases between them. CDR1 is DFQATT, CDR2 SNEGSKA, per germline (reference sequence). The CDR3 DNA reads as TGCAGTGCGGGACATGACACTGAAGCTTTCTTT. It specifies CSAGHDTEAFF.

V gene TRBV7-3 combines with J gene TRBJ2-5; 16 bases align to TRBD2. The CDR3 sequence is 16 residues long. The V segment lost 5 bases and the J segment 5 bases; nucleotides outside the gene matches: 5. The germline V gene encodes CDR1 SGHTA and CDR2 FQGTGA. The CDR3 nucleotides read TGTGCCAGCAGCCGGGGACTAGCGGGGGGGCCGGAGACCCAGTACTTC. This encodes CASSRGLAGGPETQYF.